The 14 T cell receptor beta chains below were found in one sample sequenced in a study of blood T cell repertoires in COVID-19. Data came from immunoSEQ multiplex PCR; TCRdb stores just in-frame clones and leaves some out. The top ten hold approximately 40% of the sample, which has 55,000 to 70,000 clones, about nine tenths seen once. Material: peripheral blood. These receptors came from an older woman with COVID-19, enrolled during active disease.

Written as DNA, the CDR3 is TGTGCCAGCAGCTTGATCGGGTTCCTGAACACTGAAGCTTTCTTT. Translating it yields CASSLIGFLNTEAFF. This chain connects TRBV5-8 to TRBJ1-1; D is uncertain. This CDR3 spans 15 amino acids. Germline V gene lookup returns CDR1 SGHTS and CDR2 YDEGEE. V was trimmed by 1 base and J by 0 bases, leaving 10 bases between them.

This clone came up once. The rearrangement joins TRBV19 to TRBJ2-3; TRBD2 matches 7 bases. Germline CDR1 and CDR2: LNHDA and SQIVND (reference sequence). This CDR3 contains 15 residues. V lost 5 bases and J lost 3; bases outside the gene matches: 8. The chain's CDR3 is CASSGRLAVTDTQYF. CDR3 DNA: TGTGCCAGTAGTGGTCGACTAGCAGTAACAGATACGCAGTATTTT.

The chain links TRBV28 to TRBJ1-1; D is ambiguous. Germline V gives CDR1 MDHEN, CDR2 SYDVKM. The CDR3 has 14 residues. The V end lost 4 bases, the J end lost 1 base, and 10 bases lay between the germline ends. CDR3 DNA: TGTGCCAGCAGTTCCGGTTTGAGGAACACTGAAGCTTTCTTT. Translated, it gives CASSSGLRNTEAFF.

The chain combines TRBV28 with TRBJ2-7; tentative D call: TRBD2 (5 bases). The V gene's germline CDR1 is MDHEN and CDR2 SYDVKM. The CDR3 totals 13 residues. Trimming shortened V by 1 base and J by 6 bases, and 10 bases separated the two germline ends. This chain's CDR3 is CASSLFSSAEQYF. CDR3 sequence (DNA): TGTGCCAGCAGTTTATTTAGTAGCGCCGAGCAGTACTTC. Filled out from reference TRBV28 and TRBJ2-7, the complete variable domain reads DVKVTQSSRYLVKRTGEKVFLECVQDMDHENMFWYRQDPGLGLRLIYFSYDVKMKEKGDIPEGYSVSREKKERFSLILESASTNQTSMYLCASSLFSSAEQYFGPGTRLTVT.

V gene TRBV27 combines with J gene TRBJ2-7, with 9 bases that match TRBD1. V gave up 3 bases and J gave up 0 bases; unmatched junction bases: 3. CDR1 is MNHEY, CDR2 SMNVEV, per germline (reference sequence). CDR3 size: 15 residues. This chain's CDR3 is CASSFGQGFSYEQYF. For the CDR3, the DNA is TGTGCCAGCAGTTTCGGACAGGGGTTCTCCTACGAGCAGTACTTC.

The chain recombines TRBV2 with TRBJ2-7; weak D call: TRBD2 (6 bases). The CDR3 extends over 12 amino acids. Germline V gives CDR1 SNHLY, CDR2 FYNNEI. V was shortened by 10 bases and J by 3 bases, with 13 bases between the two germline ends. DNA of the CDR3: TGTGCCATCCGGGACTCGTACTACGAGCAGTACTTC. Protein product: CAIRDSYYEQYF. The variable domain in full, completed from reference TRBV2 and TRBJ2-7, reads EPEVTQTPSHQVTQMGQEVILRCVPISNHLYFYWYRQILGQKVEFLVSFYNNEISEKSEIFDDQFSVERPDGSNFTLKIRSTKLEDSAMYFCAIRDSYYEQYFGPGTRLTVT.

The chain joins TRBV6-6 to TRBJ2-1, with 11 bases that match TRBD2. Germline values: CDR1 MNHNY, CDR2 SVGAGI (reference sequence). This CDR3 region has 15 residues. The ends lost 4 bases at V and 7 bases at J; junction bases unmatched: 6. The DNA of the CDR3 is TGTGCCAGCAGTTTACCGGGACTAGCGGTAAATGAGCAGTTCTTC. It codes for CASSLPGLAVNEQFF.

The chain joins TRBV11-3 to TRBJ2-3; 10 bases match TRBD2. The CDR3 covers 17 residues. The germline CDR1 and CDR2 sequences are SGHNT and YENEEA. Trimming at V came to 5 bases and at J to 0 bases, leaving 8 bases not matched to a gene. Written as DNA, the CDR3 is TGTGCCAGCAGCGCGACACTAGCGGGGCTAAGCACAGATACGCAGTATTTT. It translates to CASSATLAGLSTDTQYF. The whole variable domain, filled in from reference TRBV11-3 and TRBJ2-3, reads EAGVVQSPRYKIIEKKQPVAFWCNPISGHNTLYWYLQNLGQGPELLIRYENEEAVDDSQLPKDRFSAERLKGVDSTLKIQPAELGDSAVYLCASSATLAGLSTDTQYFGPGTRLTVL.

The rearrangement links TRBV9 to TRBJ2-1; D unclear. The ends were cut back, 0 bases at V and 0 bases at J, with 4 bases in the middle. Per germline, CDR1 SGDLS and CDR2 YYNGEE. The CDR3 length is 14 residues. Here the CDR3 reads CASSVVGSYNEQFF. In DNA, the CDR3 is TGTGCCAGCAGCGTAGTCGGCTCCTACAATGAGCAGTTCTTC.

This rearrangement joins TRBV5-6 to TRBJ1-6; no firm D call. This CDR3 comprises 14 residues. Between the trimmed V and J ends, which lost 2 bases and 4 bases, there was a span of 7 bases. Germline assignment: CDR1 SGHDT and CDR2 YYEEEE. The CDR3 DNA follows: TGTGCCAGCAGCTTAGAGCAATATAATTCACCCCTCCACTTT. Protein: CASSLEQYNSPLHF.

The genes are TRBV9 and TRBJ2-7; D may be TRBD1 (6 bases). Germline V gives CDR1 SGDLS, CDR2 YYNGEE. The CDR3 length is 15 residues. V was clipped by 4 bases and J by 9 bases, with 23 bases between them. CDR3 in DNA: TGTGCCAGCAGCACTGGACAGAGTGTGTCAAGGGTGCAGTACTTC. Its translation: CASSTGQSVSRVQYF.

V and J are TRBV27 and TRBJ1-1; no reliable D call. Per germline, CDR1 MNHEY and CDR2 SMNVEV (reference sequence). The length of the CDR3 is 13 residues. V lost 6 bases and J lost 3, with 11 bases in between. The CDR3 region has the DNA TGTGCCAGCAGATCCATACTTTACACTGAAGCTTTCTTT. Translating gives CASRSILYTEAFF.

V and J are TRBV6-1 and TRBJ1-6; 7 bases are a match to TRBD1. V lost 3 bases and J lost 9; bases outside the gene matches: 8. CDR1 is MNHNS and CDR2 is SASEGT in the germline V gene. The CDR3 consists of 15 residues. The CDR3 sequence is CASSDPGGPSSPLHF. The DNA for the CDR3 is TGTGCCAGCAGTGATCCAGGGGGACCAAGTTCACCCCTCCACTTT.

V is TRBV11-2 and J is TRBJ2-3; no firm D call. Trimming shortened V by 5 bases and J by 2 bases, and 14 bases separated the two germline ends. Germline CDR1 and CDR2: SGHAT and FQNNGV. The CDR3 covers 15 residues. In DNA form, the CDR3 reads TGTGCCAGCAGCCCGACTCCTACCCCCACAGATACGCAGTATTTT. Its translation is CASSPTPTPTDTQYF.